These T cell receptor beta chains were read from a single sample in a study of blood T cell repertoires in COVID-19. The protocol was immunoSEQ multiplex PCR, while the TCRdb copy is restricted to in-frame clones and leaves out a portion. This table has 20,000 to 30,000 clones, approximately 90% appearing once. Input material: peripheral blood. These receptors were collected from a human donor in a cohort sampled during active COVID-19. Each CDR3 is given with its conserved first and last residue. The D gene is left open where the match is weak. Not every row has a clone size; where given, it reads once, few, many or a size class.

clone size	V gene	D gene	J gene	CDR3 protein	CDR3 DNA
NA	TRBV28	NA	TRBJ2-1	CASRNSGDVVNEQFF	TGTGCCAGCAGGAACTCAGGGGATGTCGTAAATGAGCAGTTCTTC
NA	TRBV18	NA	TRBJ2-3	CASSPRLRGSYTDTQYF	TGTGCCAGCTCACCAAGGCTGAGGGGGAGTTACACAGATACGCAGTATTTT
NA	TRBV4-2	NA	TRBJ1-3	CASSLLPEGQYSGNTIYF	TGTGCCAGCAGCCTCTTACCCGAAGGACAGTACTCTGGAAACACCATATATTTT
NA	TRBV5-1	TRBD2	TRBJ2-3	CASSTRGLANSTDTQYF	TGCGCCAGCAGCACCAGGGGACTAGCGAACAGCACAGATACGCAGTATTTT
NA	TRBV7-9	TRBD2	TRBJ2-7	CASSLTSGGHYEQYF	TGTGCCAGCAGCTTAACTAGCGGGGGTCATTACGAGCAGTACTTC
NA	TRBV6-5	TRBD1	TRBJ2-7	CASSRDRVYEQYF	TGTGCCAGCTCTCGGGACAGGGTCTACGAGCAGTACTTC
NA	TRBV2	TRBD1	TRBJ2-5	CASSEDRVETQYF	TGTGCCAGCAGTGAGGACAGGGTTGAGACCCAGTACTTC
NA	TRBV5-1	NA	TRBJ2-3	CASSLATRDSTDTQYF	TGCGCCAGCAGCTTGGCCACGCGGGACAGCACAGATACGCAGTATTTT
once	TRBV29-1	NA	TRBJ1-1	CSVVGRLNTEAFF	TGCAGCGTTGTGGGCAGATTGAACACTGAAGCTTTCTTT
once	TRBV29-1	NA	TRBJ1-3	CSVGTQGNTIYF	TGCAGCGTTGGCACCCAGGGAAACACCATATATTTT
NA	TRBV12-5	TRBD1	TRBJ2-1	CASGLATGTGNNEQFF	TGTGCTAGTGGTTTGGCCACCGGGACAGGCAACAATGAGCAGTTCTTC
NA	TRBV6-5	TRBD1	TRBJ1-6	CASSYSMGQGNSPLHF	TGTGCCAGCAGTTACTCGATGGGACAGGGTAATTCACCCCTCCACTTT
once	TRBV9	TRBD2	TRBJ2-7	CASSPSGTSGYEQYF	TGTGCCAGCAGCCCGTCCGGGACTAGCGGGTACGAGCAGTACTTC
NA	TRBV18	NA	TRBJ1-3	CASPNSSGNTIYF	TGTGCCAGCCCTAACAGCTCGGGAAACACCATATATTTT
NA	TRBV25-1	NA	TRBJ2-3	CASSGGDTQYF	TGTGCCAGCAGTGGAGGGGATACGCAGTATTTT
once	TRBV4-1	NA	TRBJ2-6	CASSQDLGLGANVLTF	TGCGCCAGCAGCCAAGATCTGGGGCTAGGGGCCAACGTCCTGACTTTC
NA	TRBV25-1	TRBD1	TRBJ1-1	CASSDPGTGGTEAFF	TGTGCCAGCAGTGACCCCGGGACAGGGGGCACTGAAGCTTTCTTT
NA	TRBV9	NA	TRBJ1-4	CASSPGRGATNEKLFF	TGTGCCAGCAGCCCAGGTAGGGGCGCAACTAATGAAAAACTGTTTTTT
NA	TRBV6-2/TRBV6-3	TRBD2	TRBJ2-7	CASSYSGLARPHEQYF	TGTGCCAGCAGTTACTCGGGACTAGCAAGGCCCCACGAGCAGTACTTC
NA	TRBV10-1	TRBD1	TRBJ1-1	CASSRRTGGEDLEAFF	TGCGCCAGCAGTCGGAGGACAGGGGGCGAGGACCTTGAAGCTTTCTTT
NA	TRBV15	NA	TRBJ1-1	CATSRKITGTVAEAFF	TGTGCCACCAGCCGAAAGATAACAGGGACGGTCGCTGAAGCTTTCTTT
NA	TRBV19	NA	TRBJ1-1	CASSIRTAEAFF	TGTGCCAGTAGTATCCGGACAGCTGAAGCTTTCTTT
few	TRBV19	NA	TRBJ1-6	CASSQVRAPLHF	TGTGCCAGTAGCCAGGTACGAGCACCCCTCCACTTT
few	TRBV2	NA	TRBJ2-5	CASRRGLVVETQYF	TGTGCCAGCAGAAGGGGGTTGGTGGTGGAGACCCAGTACTTC
NA	TRBV3-1/TRBV3-2	NA	TRBJ2-4	CASSQRNIQYF	TGTGCCAGCAGCCAGAGGAACATTCAGTACTTC
NA	TRBV5-5	NA	TRBJ1-3	CASVTGGPGNTIYF	TGTGCCAGCGTCACGGGGGGTCCTGGAAACACCATATATTTT
NA	TRBV18	TRBD2	TRBJ2-7	CASSPTSGGPSYEQYF	TGTGCCAGCTCCCCTACTAGCGGGGGCCCCTCCTACGAGCAGTACTTC
NA	TRBV6-5	NA	TRBJ1-1	CASRRDTMNTEAFF	TGTGCCAGCAGACGGGACACCATGAACACTGAAGCTTTCTTT
NA	TRBV15	NA	TRBJ2-5	CATSRSLGANQETQYF	TGTGCCACCAGCAGAAGTCTAGGAGCGAATCAAGAGACCCAGTACTTC
NA	TRBV5-1	NA	TRBJ2-2	CASSPPRQPLATTGELFF	TGCGCCAGCAGCCCCCCCAGACAGCCGCTTGCGACTACCGGGGAGCTGTTTTTT
NA	TRBV3-1/TRBV3-2	NA	TRBJ1-3	CASSHRAGGRNTIYF	TGTGCCAGCAGTCACCGGGCCGGAGGTCGGAACACCATATATTTT
once	TRBV5-5	NA	TRBJ1-2	CASSLTSNYGYTF	TGTGCCAGCAGCCTAACGTCTAACTATGGCTACACCTTC
NA	TRBV11-3	TRBD1	TRBJ2-7	CASSGRQGNEQYF	TGTGCCAGCAGCGGACGACAGGGGAACGAGCAGTACTTC
NA	TRBV5-1	TRBD1	TRBJ2-4	CASSPDRVDKNIQYF	TGCGCCAGCAGCCCGGACAGGGTGGACAAAAACATTCAGTACTTC
few	TRBV7-2	TRBD2	TRBJ2-5	CASSRGGLAGRETQYF	TGTGCCAGCAGCCGGGGGGGACTAGCGGGTCGAGAGACCCAGTACTTC
NA	TRBV28	NA	TRBJ2-1	CASRGARTANEQFF	TGTGCCAGCAGGGGGGCCAGGACCGCCAATGAGCAGTTCTTC
few	TRBV2	NA	TRBJ2-2	CASGQLAGGELFF	TGTGCCAGCGGCCAACTAGCAGGCGGGGAGCTGTTTTTT
NA	TRBV12-2	NA	TRBJ2-2	CASRASSRDRELFF	TGTGCAAGTCGCGCGTCATCTAGAGACCGGGAGCTGTTTTTT
NA	TRBV11-1	NA	TRBJ1-4	CASSLAGTSPKKLFF	TGTGCCAGCAGCTTGGCCGGGACATCACCAAAAAAACTGTTTTTT
few	TRBV29-1	NA	TRBJ1-1	CSVMTVMNTEAFF	TGCAGCGTGATGACAGTGATGAACACTGAAGCTTTCTTT
NA	TRBV7-5	NA	TRBJ1-5	CVRSLRTGGCQPQHF	TGTGTCAGAAGCCTGCGGACAGGGGGCTGCCAGCCCCAGCATTTT
NA	TRBV6-5	NA	TRBJ1-1	CATRMNTEAFF	TGTGCAACGAGAATGAACACTGAAGCTTTCTTT
NA	TRBV7-9	NA	TRBJ2-2	CASITAGQGTGELFF	TGTGCCAGCATCACGGCGGGGCAGGGCACCGGGGAGCTGTTTTTT
NA	TRBV5-5	TRBD2	TRBJ2-5	CASSWTSGGETQYF	TGTGCCAGCAGCTGGACTAGCGGGGGAGAGACCCAGTACTTC